Shown below are 3 T cell receptor beta chains from a single sample sequenced in a study of long-term antiretroviral therapy in people with HIV. With survey level as its setting, the immunoSEQ assay was v3.0. The repertoire was sequenced with immunoSEQ multiplex PCR; TCRdb's copy has only in-frame clones and lacks some. The table lists over 15,000 clones, 80% to 90% of them singletons. This specimen was unsorted PBMCs, taken 4.2 years after starting antiretroviral therapy. These receptors were obtained from a man aged 50 or older with HIV.

This chain connects TRBV30 to TRBJ2-3, with 7 bases fitting TRBD2. V was pared by 2 bases and J by 7 bases, with 9 bases of the junction left unmatched. The germline V gene encodes CDR1 GTSNPN and CDR2 SVGIG (reference sequence). The CDR3 is 14 residues long. CDR3 residues: CAWSTAGSLNTQYF. As DNA, the CDR3 is TGTGCCTGGAGTACAGCGGGGAGTCTGAATACGCAGTATTTT.

This clone has just a few counts. In DNA form, the CDR3 reads TGTGCCTGGAGTGCGAATCAGGGGGACCAGCCCCAGCATTTT. Residues: CAWSANQGDQPQHF. The chain is built from TRBV30 and TRBJ1-5, with 7 positions matching TRBD1. Germline lookup yields CDR1 GTSNPN and CDR2 SVGIG (reference sequence). Trimming cost V 1 base and J 7 bases; bases outside gene matches: 7. This CDR3 is 14 amino acids long.

The chain uses TRBV5-1 and TRBJ2-3, with TRBD2 identical over 8 bases. The CDR3 extends over 14 amino acids. The J segment lost 6 bases and the V segment lost 0 bases, leaving 3 bases of the junction unmatched. Germline CDR1 SGHRS, CDR2 YFSETQ. For the CDR3, the DNA is TGCGCCAGCAGCTTGGCGGGGGGGCTTGATACGCAGTATTTT. Translation: CASSLAGGLDTQYF.